Below are 15 T cell receptor beta chains sequenced from a single sample in a study of T cell changes during pregnancy in multiple sclerosis. Sequencing was performed with immunoSEQ multiplex PCR; in TCRdb, only in-frame clones are kept and a portion is missing. The repertoire holds 80,000 to 130,000 clones, with 90% to 95% as singletons. Sequences were derived from peripheral blood, sampled in the second trimester of pregnancy. Receptor source: a female donor with multiple sclerosis, enrolled in a pregnancy study.

Comment on this clone: The sample carries other DNA sequences with the same CDR3. CDR3 amino acids: CASRTGGGNQPQHF. For the CDR3, the DNA is TGTGCCAGCCGGACAGGGGGCGGGAATCAGCCCCAGCATTTT. The V gene is TRBV27, the J gene TRBJ1-5; 11 bases are shared with TRBD1. Germline CDR1 MNHEY, CDR2 SMNVEV (reference sequence). V shed 8 bases and J 4 bases; nucleotides not matched to a gene: 4. The length of the CDR3 is 14 residues.

In this sample, this clone turned up a few times. The rearrangement uses TRBV29-1 and TRBJ1-1, with a possible D match to TRBD1 (6 bases). V was trimmed by 3 bases and J by 5 bases, leaving 16 bases between them. Germline V gene lookup returns CDR1 SQVTM and CDR2 ANQGSEA. CDR3 length equals 14 residues. CDR3 sequence reads: CSVEVWTELTEAFF. The CDR3 region has the DNA TGCAGCGTTGAGGTGTGGACAGAACTAACTGAAGCTTTCTTT.

V is TRBV2 and J is TRBJ1-2, with a tentative D call TRBD1 (5 bases). Trimming stripped 2 bases from V and 10 bases from J, with 29 bases between. The CDR3 loop spans 18 amino acids. Germline V lookup: CDR1 SNHLY, CDR2 FYNNEI. CDR3 DNA sequence: TGTGCCAGCAGTGAATCCCGCAGACAGACAACAAGCCCAATTAACTACACCTTC. Translating gives CASSESRRQTTSPINYTF.

This clone was picked up one time. This rearrangement joins TRBV19 to TRBJ2-2, with a tentative D call TRBD2 (5 bases). The CDR3 runs to 13 residues. The germline gives CDR1 LNHDA, CDR2 SQIVND (reference sequence). V lost 9 bases and J lost 1, with 9 bases in between. The CDR3 here is CASHSGNTGELFF. The CDR3 DNA follows: TGTGCCAGCCACAGCGGGAACACCGGGGAGCTGTTTTTT.

The V and J genes are TRBV6-1 and TRBJ1-2; D not certain. Trimming pared 1 base from V and 4 bases from J, leaving 10 bases between. The CDR3 spans 14 residues. Germline V gene data show CDR1 as MNHNS and CDR2 as SASEGT. The CDR3 loop is CASSEDRVSYGYTF. In nucleotides, the CDR3 is TGTGCCAGCAGTGAAGATCGGGTCAGCTATGGCTACACCTTC.

The chain uses TRBV6-1 and TRBJ2-1; TRBD2 aligns across 14 bases. The germline V gene encodes CDR1 MNHNS and CDR2 SASEGT. J lost 10 bases, V lost 3 bases, and 8 bases had no gene match. The CDR3 is 16 amino acids. The CDR3 bases are TGTGCCAGCAGTGACAGACTAGCGGGAGGGCTTAAAGAGCAGTTCTTC. Translating it yields CASSDRLAGGLKEQFF.

Regarding this clone: One junction end does not reproduce the germline sequence, and a read error may be involved. The chain uses TRBV2 and TRBJ2-2; D may be TRBD1 or TRBD2 (6 bases each). Germline CDR1 SNHLY, CDR2 FYNNEI. The CDR3 totals 15 residues. The CDR3 loop reads CASREGGRPTGELFF. The CDR3 nucleotides read TGTGCCAGCCGTGAAGGGGGGCGACCCACCGGGGAGCTGTTTTTT.

The rearrangement joins TRBV7-3 to TRBJ2-1, with 11 nucleotides matching TRBD2. V gave up 8 bases and J gave up 2 bases; unmatched junction bases: 5. Germline V gene lookup returns CDR1 SGHTA and CDR2 FQGTGA. The CDR3 is 15 amino acids. The CDR3 nucleotides read TGTGCCAGCGGGACTAGCGGCGCTCCCTACAATGAGCAGTTCTTC. Protein product: CASGTSGAPYNEQFF.

This chain connects TRBV28 to TRBJ2-3; D gene ambiguous. Germline loops: CDR1 MDHEN, CDR2 SYDVKM. The CDR3 consists of 14 residues. Trimming took 6 bases from V and 2 from J, leaving 12 bases between them. The CDR3 DNA sequence: TGTGCCAGCAGACCGCTAACGGTCACAGATACGCAGTATTTT. This encodes CASRPLTVTDTQYF.

The rearrangement joins TRBV7-6 to TRBJ1-1, with D perhaps TRBD1 (6 bases). CDR3 size: 17 residues. In germline, CDR1 is SGHVS, CDR2 FNYEAQ. V was clipped by 5 bases and J by 3 bases, with 22 bases between them. CDR3 amino acids: CASSKDNRAPGYTEAFF. Written as DNA, the CDR3 is TGTGCCAGCAGCAAGGACAACAGGGCGCCGGGGTACACTGAAGCTTTCTTT.

This clone was detected a few times. Other DNA sequences within the sample encode an identical CDR3. V is TRBV30 and J is TRBJ1-5; TRBD1 is a possible D gene (5 bases). The CDR3 has 14 amino acids. V was trimmed by 0 bases and J by 1 base, leaving 7 bases between them. CDR1 GTSNPN and CDR2 SVGIG come from the germline V gene (reference sequence). CDR3 residues: CAWSVGGSNQPQHF. The CDR3 nucleotides are TGTGCCTGGAGTGTGGGGGGAAGCAATCAGCCCCAGCATTTT.

The V call is TRBV18, the J call TRBJ1-1; TRBD1 matches at 8 bases. CDR1 is KGHSH and CDR2 is LQKENI in the germline V gene. V shed 2 bases, J shed 5 bases, and the junction held 4 bases outside the gene matches. The CDR3 runs 14 residues. In DNA form, the CDR3 reads TGTGCCAGCTCACCATCAGGGGGCATGACTGAAGCTTTCTTT. This encodes CASSPSGGMTEAFF. Supplemented by reference TRBV18 and TRBJ1-1, the full variable domain reads NAGVMQNPRHLVRRRGQEARLRCSPMKGHSHVYWYRQLPEEGLKFMVYLQKENIIDESGMPKERFSAEFPKEGPSILRIQQVVRGDSAAYFCASSPSGGMTEAFFGQGTRLTVV.

The genes are TRBV27 and TRBJ1-5; 8 positions match TRBD1. Germline loops: CDR1 MNHEY, CDR2 SMNVEV (reference sequence). Unmatched junction bases numbered 10, after V lost 8 bases and J lost 7 bases. This CDR3 is built from 14 residues. CDR3 region: CASSWTGRQQPQHF. CDR3 nucleotide sequence: TGTGCCAGCTCTTGGACAGGGAGGCAACAGCCCCAGCATTTT.

The V call is TRBV5-1, the J call TRBJ2-1; TRBD1 might be the D (6 bases). Germline CDR1 SGHRS, CDR2 YFSETQ. Trimming pared 3 bases from V and 3 bases from J, leaving 19 bases between. The length of the CDR3 is 17 residues. The CDR3 region is CASSWTGWDKNYNEQFF. CDR3 DNA sequence: TGCGCCAGCAGCTGGACTGGTTGGGACAAAAACTACAATGAGCAGTTCTTC.

This clone was counted a single time. The CDR3 DNA reads TGTGCCAGCAGCTTATCCGGGACAGGGGTAAACGAGCAGTACTTC. This encodes CASSLSGTGVNEQYF. V gene TRBV5-4 combines with J gene TRBJ2-7; TRBD1 aligns across 10 bases. The CDR3 extends over 15 amino acids. Germline CDR1 is SGHNT and CDR2 is YYREEE (reference sequence). V gave up 2 bases and J gave up 5 bases; unmatched junction bases: 7.